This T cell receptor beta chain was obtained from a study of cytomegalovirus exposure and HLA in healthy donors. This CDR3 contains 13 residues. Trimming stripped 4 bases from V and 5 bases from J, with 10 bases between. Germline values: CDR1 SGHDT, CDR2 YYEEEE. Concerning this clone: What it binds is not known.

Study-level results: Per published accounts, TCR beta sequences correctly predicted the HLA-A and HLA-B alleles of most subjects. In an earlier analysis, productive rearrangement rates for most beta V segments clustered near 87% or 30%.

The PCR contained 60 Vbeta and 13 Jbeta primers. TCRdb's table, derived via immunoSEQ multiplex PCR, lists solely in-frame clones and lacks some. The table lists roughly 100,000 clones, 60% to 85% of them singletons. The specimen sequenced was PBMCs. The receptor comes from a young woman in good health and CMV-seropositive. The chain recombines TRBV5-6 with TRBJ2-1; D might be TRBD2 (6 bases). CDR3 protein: CASSPSVHNEQFF. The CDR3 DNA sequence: TGTGCCAGCAGCCCTAGCGTCCACAATGAGCAGTTCTTC.